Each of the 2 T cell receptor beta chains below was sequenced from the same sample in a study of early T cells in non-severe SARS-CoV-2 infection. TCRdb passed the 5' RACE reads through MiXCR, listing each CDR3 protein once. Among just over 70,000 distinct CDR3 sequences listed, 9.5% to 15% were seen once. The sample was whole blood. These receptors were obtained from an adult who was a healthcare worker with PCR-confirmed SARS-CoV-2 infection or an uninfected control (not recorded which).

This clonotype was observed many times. The CDR3 nucleotides are TGTGCCAGCAGTTTGCCCTCACTGGGATTCTACGAGCAGTACTTC. Its translation is CASSLPSLGFYEQYF. J is TRBJ2-7 and V is TRBV28; D is undetermined. V lost 3 bases to trimming and J lost 3 bases, with 15 bases between them. The CDR3 totals 15 residues. The V gene's germline CDR1 is MDHEN and CDR2 SYDVKM.

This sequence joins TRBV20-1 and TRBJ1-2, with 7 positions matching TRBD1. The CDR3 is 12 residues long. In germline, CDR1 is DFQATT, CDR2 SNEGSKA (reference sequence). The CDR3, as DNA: TGCTCCGCAGACAGGGACTCCTATGGCTACACCTTC. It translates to CSADRDSYGYTF.